This T cell receptor beta chain derives from a study of cytomegalovirus exposure and HLA in healthy donors. The overall study: There were fewer than 130 million unique TCR beta sequences, drawn from approximately 190 million T cells, in an earlier analysis. Study findings and constraints: TCR beta sequences reportedly predicted most subjects' HLA-A and HLA-B alleles accurately. Previously analyzed data showed that most TCR beta V segments were productive at a frequency of about 90% or about 30%. In a later analysis, at a false discovery rate of 0.05, about 15,000 TCR beta sequences were associated with HLA alleles.

Germline CDR1 SQVTM, CDR2 ANQGSEA. The CDR3 length is 14 residues. PCR involved 60 Vbeta and 13 Jbeta primers. Profiled with immunoSEQ multiplex PCR; TCRdb holds only in-frame clones, not every one. The sample carries about 72,000 clones, 75% to 85% recorded once. A word on this clone: The target antigen is unknown. Sequence at one end of the junction differs from germline and may be a read error.

This rearrangement joins TRBV29-1 to TRBJ1-2; D unclear. Sequencing input: PBMCs. The receptor's source is a man aged 35 to 55 in good health and CMV-seronegative. Here the CDR3 DNA reads TGCAGCGCACCCCTCGGACTCAAGGCGGATGGCTACCCCTTC. This sequence encodes CSAPLGLKADGYPF.